This T cell receptor beta chain was identified in a study of technical replicates of blood from a few donors. Germline V gives CDR1 MNHEY, CDR2 SMNVEV (reference sequence). There are 14 residues in the CDR3. V was trimmed by 5 bases and J by 1 base, leaving 11 bases between them. This clone appeared a few times. Generated by immunoSEQ multiplex PCR, the TCRdb table keeps only in-frame clones and is missing some. The sample shows 68,000 or so clones, approximately 89% of them seen only once. This chain joins TRBV27 and TRBJ1-1, with D unclear. The specimen sequenced was PBMCs. The receptor's source is a human donor in good health. Some clones in this sample may be carry-over from other donors' samples. CDR3 nucleotide sequence: TGTGCCAGCAGTCGAGAGGCCCCGAACACTGAAGCTTTCTTT. It translates to CASSREAPNTEAFF.